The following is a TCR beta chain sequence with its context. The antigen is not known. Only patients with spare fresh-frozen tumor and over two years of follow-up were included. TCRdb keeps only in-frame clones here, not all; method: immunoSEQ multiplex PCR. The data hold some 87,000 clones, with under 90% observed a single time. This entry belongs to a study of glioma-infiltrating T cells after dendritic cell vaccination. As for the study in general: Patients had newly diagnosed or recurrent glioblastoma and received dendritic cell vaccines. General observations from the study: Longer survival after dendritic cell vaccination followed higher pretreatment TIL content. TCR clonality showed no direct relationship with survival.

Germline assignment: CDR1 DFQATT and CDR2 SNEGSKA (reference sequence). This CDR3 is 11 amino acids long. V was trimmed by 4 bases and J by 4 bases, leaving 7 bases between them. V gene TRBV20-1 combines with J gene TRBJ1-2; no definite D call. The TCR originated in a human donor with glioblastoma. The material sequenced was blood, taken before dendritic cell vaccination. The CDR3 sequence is CSATVSYGYTF. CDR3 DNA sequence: TGCAGTGCTACTGTTTCCTATGGCTACACCTTC.